These 25 T cell receptor beta chains were sequenced from one sample in a study of CD8 T cells in ankylosing spondylitis. TCRdb re-derived calls from the 5' RACE reads in MiXCR, one entry per CDR3 protein. The table shows some 290,000 distinct CDR3 sequences, with 15% to 25% occurring only once. What was sequenced was blood, either unsorted or a sorted T cell fraction (not recorded which). These receptors were obtained from a male donor with ankylosing spondylitis or in good health (not recorded which).

The chain joins TRBV11-1 to TRBJ2-5, with 7 bases fitting TRBD2. Germline V lookup: CDR1 SGHAT, CDR2 FQDESV (reference sequence). The CDR3 contains 15 residues. V was clipped by 0 bases and J by 4 bases; unmatched bases: 5. The CDR3 here is CASSLAGGGGETQYF. CDR3 nucleotides: TGTGCCAGCAGCTTAGCCGGCGGGGGAGGAGAGACCCAGTACTTC. Full variable domain (missing parts from reference TRBV11-1 and TRBJ2-5): EAEVAQSPRYKITEKSQAVAFWCDPISGHATLYWYRQILGQGPELLVQFQDESVVDDSQLPKDRFSAERLKGVDSTLKIQPAELGDSAMYLCASSLAGGGGETQYFGPGTRLLVL.

The genes are TRBV12-3 or TRBV12-4 and TRBJ1-3, with D tentatively TRBD1 (5 bases). V lost 2 bases and J lost 5, with 13 bases in between. The CDR3 contains 15 residues. CDR3 protein: CASSLSGPLRNTIYF. CDR3 sequence (DNA): TGTGCCAGCAGTTTATCGGGACCGCTAAGAAACACCATATATTTT.

This clonotype was detected many times. The gene calls are TRBV5-1 and TRBJ2-3; 14 bases agree with TRBD2. Trimming removed 8 bases from V and 0 bases from J; junction bases left unmatched: 11. CDR3 length: 18 residues. Germline-derived CDR1 and CDR2 are SGHRS and YFSETQ. CDR3 coding DNA: TGCGCCAGTGGGTCCGGACTAGCGGGGGGTCCTAGCACAGATACGCAGTATTTT. Protein sequence: CASGSGLAGGPSTDTQYF.

The rearrangement joins TRBV10-1 to TRBJ1-1; 12 nucleotides match TRBD1. The CDR3 spans 13 residues. Germline loops: CDR1 WNHNN, CDR2 SYGVQD (reference sequence). V lost 6 bases, J lost 6 bases, and 2 bases stayed unmatched. CDR3 residues: CASRGDRGPEAFF. The CDR3 nucleotides read TGCGCCAGCAGGGGGGACAGGGGGCCTGAAGCTTTCTTT.

This clonotype was counted between two and nine times. The chain couples TRBV12-3 or TRBV12-4 to TRBJ2-4; TRBD1 is a possible D gene (6 bases). Deletions cut 1 base from V and 7 bases from J, with 8 bases between. The length of the CDR3 is 13 residues. For the CDR3, the DNA is TGTGCCAGCAGTTTAGACAGGGTGAACATTCAGTACTTC. Its translation: CASSLDRVNIQYF.

The chain uses TRBV12-3 or TRBV12-4 and TRBJ1-6; possible D gene TRBD1, 5 bases. The CDR3 is made up of 13 amino acids. V was clipped by 3 bases and J by 8 bases, with 8 bases between them. The CDR3 spells CASSFQGDSPLHF. Here the CDR3 DNA reads TGTGCCAGCAGTTTTCAGGGTGATTCACCCCTCCACTTT.

The CDR3 sequence: CASRGPGQTNYGYTF. The CDR3 DNA sequence: TGTGCCAGCAGGGGACCGGGACAGACTAACTATGGCTACACCTTC. The chain combines TRBV28 with TRBJ1-2, with 7 positions matching TRBD1. Looked up from germline, CDR1 is MDHEN and CDR2 is SYDVKM. This CDR3 is built from 15 residues. V dropped 6 bases and J dropped 0; count of bases not matched to a gene: 7.

This clonotype was counted many times. The chain carries TRBV5-1 and TRBJ1-6; 7 nucleotides match TRBD1. Germline CDR1 is SGHRS and CDR2 is YFSETQ. This CDR3 has 18 amino acids. The J segment lost 0 bases and the V segment lost 1 base, leaving 7 bases of the junction unmatched. The CDR3 loop is CASSLPATGSSYNSPLHF. The CDR3 DNA follows: TGCGCCAGCAGCTTGCCCGCGACAGGGAGCTCCTATAATTCACCCCTCCACTTT.

This rearrangement joins TRBV20-1 to TRBJ2-3, with 8 nucleotides matching TRBD1. Germline V gives CDR1 DFQATT, CDR2 SNEGSKA (reference sequence). The CDR3 extends over 18 amino acids. Trimming at V came to 0 bases and at J to 2 bases, leaving 13 bases not matched to a gene. As DNA, the CDR3 is TGCAGTGCTAGAGATTGGCAGGGGGCGACGGGTTCCACAGATACGCAGTATTTT. Encoded protein: CSARDWQGATGSTDTQYF.

This clonotype came up a few times. This chain joins TRBV18 and TRBJ2-2; a weak D match, TRBD1 (6 bases). CDR1 is KGHSH, CDR2 LQKENI, per germline. The CDR3 runs 17 residues. The germline V and J ends were trimmed by 1 base and 1 base, with 13 bases remaining between them. Written as DNA, the CDR3 is TGTGCCAGCTCACCACAACAGGGACCCGTGAACACCGGGGAGCTGTTTTTT. This sequence encodes CASSPQQGPVNTGELFF.

Turning to this clonotype: Since the CDR3 does not end with the conserved phenylalanine or tryptophan, this likely comes from a read error. The chain links TRBV19 to TRBJ2-2, with no clear D. Trimming cost V 3 bases and J 9 bases, with 14 bases left between them. The CDR3 consists of 14 residues. Germline CDR1 reads LNHDA; CDR2 reads SQIVND (reference sequence). In nucleotides, the CDR3 is TGTGCCAGTAGTATCGAGGCCGCTCGCCGGGAGCTGTTTATT. This sequence encodes CASSIEAARRELFI.

This clonotype was observed a few times. The rearrangement links TRBV28 to TRBJ1-5; D possibly corresponds to TRBD1 (6 bases). The CDR3 totals 14 residues. Per germline, CDR1 MDHEN and CDR2 SYDVKM. Trimming left V 7 bases short and J 5 bases short, with 15 bases between. CDR3 in DNA: TGTGCCAGCACCGCAGGTTGGGGGCATCAGCCCCAGCATTTT. It specifies CASTAGWGHQPQHF.

This clonotype has more than one count but fewer than ten. V usage is TRBV4-1 and J usage is TRBJ1-1; TRBD1 agrees at 7 bases. Germline V CDR1 and CDR2: MGHRA, YSYEKL. This CDR3 is 15 amino acids long. V shed 2 bases and J 5 bases; nucleotides not matched to a gene: 8. DNA for the CDR3: TGCGCCAGCAGCCAAACGGGACAGCCGCGGACTGAAGCTTTCTTT. It yields the protein CASSQTGQPRTEAFF.

This clonotype was counted ten times or more. The chain combines TRBV3-1 with TRBJ2-4, with TRBD2 matching 10 bases. The junction had 5 bases not matched to a gene; V was cut back by 5 bases and J by 7 bases. Germline CDR1 LGHDT, CDR2 YNNKEL (reference sequence). This CDR3 spans 14 amino acids. The CDR3 here is CASSSVSGGNIQYF. As DNA, the CDR3 is TGTGCCAGCAGCTCAGTTAGCGGGGGGAACATTCAGTACTTC.

This clonotype turned up a few times. This rearrangement joins TRBV3-1 to TRBJ2-4; D tentatively reads TRBD1 or TRBD2 (6 bases each). Looked up from germline, CDR1 is LGHDT and CDR2 is YNNKEL (reference sequence). The CDR3 contains 17 residues. Trimming cost V 1 base and J 0 bases, with 13 bases left between them. CDR3 loop: CASSQGGGNLAKNIQYF. The CDR3 nucleotides read TGTGCCAGCAGCCAAGGAGGGGGGAATTTAGCCAAAAACATTCAGTACTTC.

The V call is TRBV5-1, the J call TRBJ2-1; D ambiguous. The ends were cut back, 3 bases at V and 6 bases at J, with 10 bases in the middle. The CDR3 covers 13 residues. Germline lookup yields CDR1 SGHRS and CDR2 YFSETQ. The CDR3 here is CASSSPASNEQFF. CDR3 bases: TGCGCCAGCAGCTCCCCTGCGAGCAATGAGCAGTTCTTC.

The J gene is TRBJ2-1, the V gene TRBV12-3 or TRBV12-4; either TRBD1 or TRBD2 may fit D (5 bases each). Deletions cut 6 bases from V and 6 bases from J, with 18 bases between. The CDR3 extends over 15 amino acids. DNA for the CDR3: TGTGCCAGCAGCACCCGTGGGGGATTCGGCAATGAGCAGTTCTTC. Protein: CASSTRGGFGNEQFF.

This clonotype was recorded a few times. The genes are TRBV6-2 or TRBV6-3 and TRBJ1-2; TRBD1 aligns across 9 bases. Germline V gene data show CDR1 as MNHEY and CDR2 as SVGEGT. The CDR3 is 14 residues long. V shed 6 bases, J shed 4 bases, and the junction held 6 bases outside the gene matches. CDR3 protein: CASSRTGEIYGYTF. The CDR3 DNA follows: TGTGCCAGCAGCCGGACAGGGGAAATCTATGGCTACACCTTC.

The chain links TRBV14 to TRBJ2-2; D assignment may be TRBD1 or TRBD2 (5 bases each). CDR1 and CDR2 from the germline V gene are SGHDN and FVKESK. V lost 5 bases and J 0 bases, leaving 10 bases between the germline ends. This CDR3 spans 15 amino acids. The CDR3 reads CASSGTATNTGELFF. CDR3 coding DNA: TGTGCCAGCAGCGGGACGGCTACGAACACCGGGGAGCTGTTTTTT.

The chain employs TRBV12-3 or TRBV12-4 and TRBJ2-2; D is perhaps TRBD1 or TRBD2 (6 bases each). V was trimmed by 2 bases and J by 3 bases, leaving 13 bases between them. The CDR3 runs to 16 residues. As DNA, the CDR3 is TGTGCCAGCAGTTTATGGGGGGCGTGGGACACCGGGGAGCTGTTTTTT. It yields the protein CASSLWGAWDTGELFF.

The chain is built from TRBV3-1 and TRBJ2-2; D ambiguous. The CDR3 sequence is 14 residues long. The germline V gene has CDR1 LGHDT and CDR2 YNNKEL (reference sequence). With 1 base removed from V and 7 bases from J, the gap between germline ends came to 10 bases. The CDR3 sequence is CASSQGPPIGELFF. The CDR3 coding sequence is TGTGCCAGCAGCCAAGGTCCCCCTATCGGGGAGCTGTTTTTT.

This clonotype has only a few counts. V is TRBV20-1 and J is TRBJ1-1; 7 bases match TRBD1. CDR1 is DFQATT, CDR2 SNEGSKA, per germline (reference sequence). The CDR3 spans 12 residues. Unmatched junction bases numbered 6, after V lost 6 bases and J lost 5 bases. CDR3 residues: CSARGSATEAFF. CDR3 bases: TGCAGTGCCAGGGGGTCAGCTACTGAAGCTTTCTTT.

The chain uses TRBV5-1 and TRBJ1-3, with D perhaps matching TRBD1 (5 bases). Trimming took off 4 bases at V and 3 bases at J, with 14 bases between the two ends. The CDR3 runs to 15 residues. CDR1 SGHRS and CDR2 YFSETQ come from the germline V gene. The CDR3 loop is CASSVGPGNGNTIYF. DNA for the CDR3: TGCGCCAGCAGCGTGGGACCCGGCAATGGAAACACCATATATTTT.

The chain uses TRBV5-1 and TRBJ2-3; TRBD2 matches 8 bases. V shed 5 bases, J shed 0 bases, and the junction held 8 bases outside the gene matches. The CDR3 is 16 amino acids. CDR1 and CDR2 from the germline V gene are SGHRS and YFSETQ. For the CDR3, the DNA is TGCGCCAGCAGACCTGGGACTAGAGGGAGCACAGATACGCAGTATTTT. It encodes CASRPGTRGSTDTQYF.

The J gene is TRBJ2-7, the V gene TRBV29-1; tentatively, D is TRBD1 or TRBD2 (5 bases each). CDR3 length equals 11 residues. V was clipped by 7 bases and J by 3 bases, with 10 bases between them. Germline assignment: CDR1 SQVTM and CDR2 ANQGSEA. In nucleotides, the CDR3 is TGCAGCGCCGGGGACGGCTACGAGCAGTACGTC. Translation gives CSAGDGYEQYV.